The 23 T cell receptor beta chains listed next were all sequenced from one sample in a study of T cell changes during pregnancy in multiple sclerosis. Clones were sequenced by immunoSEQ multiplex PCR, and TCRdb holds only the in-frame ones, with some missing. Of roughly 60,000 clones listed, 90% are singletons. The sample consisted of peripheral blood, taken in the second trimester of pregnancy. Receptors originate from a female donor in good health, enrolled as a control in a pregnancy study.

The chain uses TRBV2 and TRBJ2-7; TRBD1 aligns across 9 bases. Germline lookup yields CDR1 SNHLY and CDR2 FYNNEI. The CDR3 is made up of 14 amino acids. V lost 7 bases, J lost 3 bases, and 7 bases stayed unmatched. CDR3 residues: CASMRTGALYEQYF. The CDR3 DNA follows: TGTGCCAGCATGAGGACAGGGGCTCTCTACGAGCAGTACTTC.

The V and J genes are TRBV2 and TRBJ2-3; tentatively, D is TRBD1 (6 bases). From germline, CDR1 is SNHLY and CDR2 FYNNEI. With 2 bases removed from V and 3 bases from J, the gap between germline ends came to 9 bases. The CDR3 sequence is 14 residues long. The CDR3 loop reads CASSEQGRTDTQYF. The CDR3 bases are TGTGCCAGCAGTGAACAGGGGAGAACAGATACGCAGTATTTT. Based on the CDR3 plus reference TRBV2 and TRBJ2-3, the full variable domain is EPEVTQTPSHQVTQMGQEVILRCVPISNHLYFYWYRQILGQKVEFLVSFYNNEISEKSEIFDDQFSVERPDGSNFTLKIRSTKLEDSAMYFCASSEQGRTDTQYFGPGTRLTVL.

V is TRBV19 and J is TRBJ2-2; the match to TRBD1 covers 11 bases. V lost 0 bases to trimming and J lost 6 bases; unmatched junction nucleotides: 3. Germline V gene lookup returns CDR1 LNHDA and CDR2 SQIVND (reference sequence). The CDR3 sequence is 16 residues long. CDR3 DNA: TGTGCCAGTAGTATAGACGGGACAGGGGGATCCGGGGAGCTGTTTTTT. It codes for CASSIDGTGGSGELFF.

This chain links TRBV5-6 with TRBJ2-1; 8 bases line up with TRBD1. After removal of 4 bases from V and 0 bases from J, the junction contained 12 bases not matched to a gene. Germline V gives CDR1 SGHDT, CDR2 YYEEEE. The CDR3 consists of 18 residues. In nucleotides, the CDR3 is TGTGCCAGCAGCCAGGAAGTTAGACAGGGGAGCTCCTACAATGAGCAGTTCTTC. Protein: CASSQEVRQGSSYNEQFF.

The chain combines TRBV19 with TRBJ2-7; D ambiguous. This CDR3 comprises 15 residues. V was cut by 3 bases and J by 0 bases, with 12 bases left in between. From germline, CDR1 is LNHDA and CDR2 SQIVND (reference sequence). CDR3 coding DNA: TGTGCCAGTAGTATTGCCACCGGTAGCTCCTACGAGCAGTACTTC. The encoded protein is CASSIATGSSYEQYF.

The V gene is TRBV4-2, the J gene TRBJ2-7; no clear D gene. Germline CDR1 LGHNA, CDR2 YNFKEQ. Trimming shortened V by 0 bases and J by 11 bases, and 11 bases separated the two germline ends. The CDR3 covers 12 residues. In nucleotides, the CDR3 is TGTGCCAGCAGCCAAGATGAGGCTAGTAAGTACTTC. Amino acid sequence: CASSQDEASKYF.

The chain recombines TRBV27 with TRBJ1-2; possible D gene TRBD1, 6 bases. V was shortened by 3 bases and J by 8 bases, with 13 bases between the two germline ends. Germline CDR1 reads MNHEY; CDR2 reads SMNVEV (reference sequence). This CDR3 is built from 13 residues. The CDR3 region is CASSFGTTGGYTF. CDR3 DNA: TGTGCCAGCAGTTTCGGGACAACAGGCGGCTACACCTTC.

CDR3 DNA: TGTGCCAGCAGTCCATTCCGGACTAGCGAGGGGTACAATGAGCAGTTCTTC. The encoded protein is CASSPFRTSEGYNEQFF. J is TRBJ2-1 and V is TRBV11-3; 9 bases match TRBD2. The germline CDR1 and CDR2 sequences are SGHNT and YENEEA. The CDR3 sequence is 17 residues long. V shed 6 bases and J 4 bases; nucleotides not matched to a gene: 13.

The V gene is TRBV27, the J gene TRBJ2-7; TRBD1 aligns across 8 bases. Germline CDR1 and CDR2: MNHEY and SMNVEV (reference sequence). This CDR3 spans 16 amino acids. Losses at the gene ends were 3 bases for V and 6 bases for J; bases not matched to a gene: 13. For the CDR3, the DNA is TGTGCCAGCAGTTTGAGGGTGGCAGGGGGCCGCAGCGAGCAGTACTTC. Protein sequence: CASSLRVAGGRSEQYF.

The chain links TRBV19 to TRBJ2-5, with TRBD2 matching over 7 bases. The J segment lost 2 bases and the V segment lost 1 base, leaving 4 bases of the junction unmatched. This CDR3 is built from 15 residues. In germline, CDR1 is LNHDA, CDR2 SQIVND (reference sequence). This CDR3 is CASSIVLADQETQYF. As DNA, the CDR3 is TGTGCCAGTAGTATAGTCCTAGCGGATCAAGAGACCCAGTACTTC.

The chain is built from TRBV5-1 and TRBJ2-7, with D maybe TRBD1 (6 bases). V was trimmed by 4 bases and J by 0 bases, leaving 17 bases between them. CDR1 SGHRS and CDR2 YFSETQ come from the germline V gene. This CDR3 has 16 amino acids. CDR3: CASSNPRDIPSYEQYF. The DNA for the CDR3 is TGCGCCAGCAGCAACCCCCGGGACATCCCCTCCTACGAGCAGTACTTC.

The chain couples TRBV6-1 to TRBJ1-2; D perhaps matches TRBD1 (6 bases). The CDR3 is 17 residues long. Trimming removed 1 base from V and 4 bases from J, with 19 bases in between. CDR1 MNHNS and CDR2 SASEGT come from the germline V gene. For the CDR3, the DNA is TGTGCCAGCAGTGAAGGTTCTGCAGGGGATGGCGGCTATGGCTACACCTTC. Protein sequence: CASSEGSAGDGGYGYTF.

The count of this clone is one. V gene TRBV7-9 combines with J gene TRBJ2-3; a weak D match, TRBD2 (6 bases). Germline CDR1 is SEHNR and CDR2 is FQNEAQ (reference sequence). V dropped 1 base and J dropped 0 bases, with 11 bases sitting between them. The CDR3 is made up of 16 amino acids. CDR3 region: CASSLVAGTSTDTQYF. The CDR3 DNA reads TGTGCCAGCAGCTTAGTTGCAGGGACTAGCACAGATACGCAGTATTTT.

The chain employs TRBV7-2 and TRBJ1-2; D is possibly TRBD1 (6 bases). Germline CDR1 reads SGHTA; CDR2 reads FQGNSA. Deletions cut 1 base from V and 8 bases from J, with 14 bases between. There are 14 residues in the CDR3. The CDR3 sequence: CASSLEGRGDGYTF. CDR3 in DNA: TGTGCCAGCAGCTTAGAGGGCAGGGGTGACGGCTACACCTTC.

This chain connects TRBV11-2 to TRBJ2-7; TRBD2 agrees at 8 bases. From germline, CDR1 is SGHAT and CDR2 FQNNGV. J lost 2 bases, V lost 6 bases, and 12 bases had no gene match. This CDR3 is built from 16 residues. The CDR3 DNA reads TGTGCCAGCAGACCCGGAGGGCGCGGGAGGACCTACGAGCAGTACTTC. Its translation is CASRPGGRGRTYEQYF.

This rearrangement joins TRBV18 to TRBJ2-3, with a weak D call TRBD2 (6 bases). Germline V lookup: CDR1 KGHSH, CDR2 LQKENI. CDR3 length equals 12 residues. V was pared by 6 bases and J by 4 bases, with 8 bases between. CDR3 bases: TGTGCCAGCTCCCGGGGGTCAGATACGCAGTATTTT. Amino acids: CASSRGSDTQYF. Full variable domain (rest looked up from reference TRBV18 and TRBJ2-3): NAGVMQNPRHLVRRRGQEARLRCSPMKGHSHVYWYRQLPEEGLKFMVYLQKENIIDESGMPKERFSAEFPKEGPSILRIQQVVRGDSAAYFCASSRGSDTQYFGPGTRLTVL.

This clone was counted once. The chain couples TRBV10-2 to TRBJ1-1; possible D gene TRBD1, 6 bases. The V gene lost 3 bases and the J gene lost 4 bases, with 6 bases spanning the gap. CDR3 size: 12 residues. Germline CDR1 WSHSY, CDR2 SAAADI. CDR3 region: CASSEGGTEAFF. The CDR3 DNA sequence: TGCGCCAGCAGTGAAGGGGGCACTGAAGCTTTCTTT.

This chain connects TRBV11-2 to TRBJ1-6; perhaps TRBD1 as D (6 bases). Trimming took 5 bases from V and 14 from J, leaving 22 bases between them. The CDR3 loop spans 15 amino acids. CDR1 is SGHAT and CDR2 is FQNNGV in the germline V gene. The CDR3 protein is CASSGSTGRLLALHF. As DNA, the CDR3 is TGTGCCAGCAGCGGTTCGACAGGCCGGCTTTTAGCCCTCCACTTT.

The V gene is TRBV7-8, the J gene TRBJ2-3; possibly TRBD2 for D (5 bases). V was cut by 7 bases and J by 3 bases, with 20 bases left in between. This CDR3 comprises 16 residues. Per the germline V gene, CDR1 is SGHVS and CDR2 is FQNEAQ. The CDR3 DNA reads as TGTGCCAGCACCGAGCCCCGTCGGGGTTCAACAGATACGCAGTATTTT. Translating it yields CASTEPRRGSTDTQYF.

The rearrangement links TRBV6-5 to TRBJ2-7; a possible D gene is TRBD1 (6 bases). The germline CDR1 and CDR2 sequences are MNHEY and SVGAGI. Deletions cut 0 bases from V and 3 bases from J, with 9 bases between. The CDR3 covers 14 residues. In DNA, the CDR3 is TGTGCCAGCAGTTACTCTGGCAGGGGCTACGAGCAGTACTTC. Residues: CASSYSGRGYEQYF.

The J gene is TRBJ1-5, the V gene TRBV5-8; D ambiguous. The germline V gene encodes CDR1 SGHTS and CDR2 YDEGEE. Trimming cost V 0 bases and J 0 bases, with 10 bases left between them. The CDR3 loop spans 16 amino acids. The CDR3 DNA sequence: TGTGCCAGCAGCTTGGGACAACTTTATAGCAATCAGCCCCAGCATTTT. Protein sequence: CASSLGQLYSNQPQHF.

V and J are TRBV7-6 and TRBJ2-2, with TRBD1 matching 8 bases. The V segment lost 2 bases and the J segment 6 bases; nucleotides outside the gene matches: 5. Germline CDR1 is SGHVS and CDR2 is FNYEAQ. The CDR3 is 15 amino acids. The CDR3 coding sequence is TGTGCCAGCAGCTTATGGGGACAGGTTTCCGGGGAGCTGTTTTTT. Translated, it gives CASSLWGQVSGELFF.

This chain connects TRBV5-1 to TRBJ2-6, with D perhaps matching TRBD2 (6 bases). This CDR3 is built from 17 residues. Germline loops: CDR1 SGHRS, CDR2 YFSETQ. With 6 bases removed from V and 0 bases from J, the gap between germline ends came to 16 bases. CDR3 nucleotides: TGCGCCAGCAACCGGGGGACGGGAAGCTCTGGGGCCAACGTCCTGACTTTC. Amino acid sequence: CASNRGTGSSGANVLTF.